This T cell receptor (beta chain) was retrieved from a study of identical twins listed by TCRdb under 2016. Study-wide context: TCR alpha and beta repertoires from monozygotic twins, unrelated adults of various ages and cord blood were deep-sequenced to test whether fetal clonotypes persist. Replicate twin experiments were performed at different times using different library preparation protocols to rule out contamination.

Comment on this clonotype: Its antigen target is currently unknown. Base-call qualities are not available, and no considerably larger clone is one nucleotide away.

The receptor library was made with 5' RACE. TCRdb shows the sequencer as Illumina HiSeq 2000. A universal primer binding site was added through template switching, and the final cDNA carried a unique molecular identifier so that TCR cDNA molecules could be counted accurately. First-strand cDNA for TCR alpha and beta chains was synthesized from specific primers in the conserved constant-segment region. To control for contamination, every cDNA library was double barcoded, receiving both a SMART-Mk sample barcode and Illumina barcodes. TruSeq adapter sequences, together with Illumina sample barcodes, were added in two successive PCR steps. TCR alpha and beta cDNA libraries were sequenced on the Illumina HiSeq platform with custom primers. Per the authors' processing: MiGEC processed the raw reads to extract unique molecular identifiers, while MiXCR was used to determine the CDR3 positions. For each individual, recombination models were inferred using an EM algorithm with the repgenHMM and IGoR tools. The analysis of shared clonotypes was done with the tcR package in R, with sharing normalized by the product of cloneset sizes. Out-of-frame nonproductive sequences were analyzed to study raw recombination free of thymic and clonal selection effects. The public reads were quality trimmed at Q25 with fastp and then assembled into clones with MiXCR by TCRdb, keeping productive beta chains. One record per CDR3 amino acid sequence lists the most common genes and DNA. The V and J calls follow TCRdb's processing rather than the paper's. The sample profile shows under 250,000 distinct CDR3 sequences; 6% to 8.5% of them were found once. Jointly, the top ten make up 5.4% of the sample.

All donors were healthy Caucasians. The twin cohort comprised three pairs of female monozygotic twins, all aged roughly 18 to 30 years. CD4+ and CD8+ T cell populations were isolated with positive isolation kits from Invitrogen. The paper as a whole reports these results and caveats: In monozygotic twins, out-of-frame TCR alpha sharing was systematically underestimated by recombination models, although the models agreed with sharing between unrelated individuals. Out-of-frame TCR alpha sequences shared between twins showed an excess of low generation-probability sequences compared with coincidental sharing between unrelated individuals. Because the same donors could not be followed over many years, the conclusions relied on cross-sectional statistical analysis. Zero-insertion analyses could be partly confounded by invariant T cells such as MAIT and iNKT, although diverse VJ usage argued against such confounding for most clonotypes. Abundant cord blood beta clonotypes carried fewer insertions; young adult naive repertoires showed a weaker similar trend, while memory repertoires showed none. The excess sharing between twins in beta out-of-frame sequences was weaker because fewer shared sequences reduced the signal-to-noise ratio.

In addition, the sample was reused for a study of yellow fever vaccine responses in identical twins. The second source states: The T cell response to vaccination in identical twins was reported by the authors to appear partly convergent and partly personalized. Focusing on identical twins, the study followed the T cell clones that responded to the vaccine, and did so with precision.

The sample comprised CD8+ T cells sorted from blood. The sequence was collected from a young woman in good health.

The nucleotide sequence is given as TGTGCCACCAGGAGGGATGATACGCAGTATTTT. It encodes CATRRDDTQYF. The chain uses TRBV24-1 and TRBJ2-3; TRBD2 could be the D gene, as 5 bases match. The cysteine opens and the phenylalanine closes a CDR3 of 11 amino acids. Only the CDR3 portion is preserved as DNA: 33 bases, with reading frame beginning at the first base. Trimming takes 7 bases from V and 6 bases from J, and the germline ends sit 7 bases apart. The germline V gene yields KGHDR for CDR1 and SFDVKD for CDR2.